This T cell receptor (beta chain) was identified during a study of regulatory T cells in long-lasting Graves disease (dated by TCRdb to the early 2020s). A note on the overall study: Newly diagnosed Graves' disease patients had taken antithyroid drugs for less than 3 months. The study took place in China and was registered as a clinical trial. Peripheral blood TCR sequencing and RNA sequencing compared persistent Graves' disease patients with newly diagnosed Graves' disease patients. A total of roughly 33 samples underwent TCR sequencing: about 13 from persistent and roughly 20 from newly diagnosed Graves' disease patients.

The sample's time point label, decoded: newly diagnosed GD, antithyroid drugs for less than 3 months. RNA was extracted from PBMCs in TRIzol for both TCR sequencing and RNA sequencing. Graves' disease was diagnosed according to American Thyroid Association guidelines. Patients were recruited from an endocrinology department in Xi'an, China. Each patient gave approximately 10 milliliters of peripheral blood, collected in an EDTA anticoagulant tube. Ficoll Paque Plus density gradient separation was used to isolate PBMCs, and no further T cell sorting was performed. RNA quality was checked with an Agilent 2100 Bioanalyzer and agarose gel, and concentration with a NanoDrop 2000. Inclusive of the bounding cysteine and phenylalanine, the CDR3 is 14 residues long. CDR3 DNA only is kept here, 42 bases in frame from base 1. Trimming removed 5 bases from V and 3 bases from J, leaving 11 bases between the germline ends. Sequences SGHVS (CDR1) and FQNEAQ (CDR2) are obtained from the germline V gene.

As concerns this clonotype: Its antigen is not yet known. The input lacks base qualities; no much larger clone sits a single base away.

Library generation was performed with multiplex PCR. The sequencer was an Illumina HiSeq 4000. TCR beta libraries were built with iRepertoire HTBI primers and Arm-PCR amplification of CDR3 regions. PCR products were gel purified before sequencing. In the original analysis: Across samples, 55 to 80 TRBV and 15 or so TRBJ segments were identified and used for gene usage analysis of CDR3 amino acid clonotypes. COPE and FqMerger were used to merge the filtered high-quality paired reads into contigs. BLAST was used to align contigs to IMGT TRBV, TRBD and TRBJ reference genes, with CDR3 defined following IMGT. Any clonotype with a frequency above 0.1% was classified as a highly expanded clone. Shannon entropy served as the measure of repertoire diversity, while the Gini coefficient captured V-J evenness. A clonotype found in more than one individual was treated as public. The public sequencing data were trimmed at Q25 with fastp and processed into clonotypes with MiXCR by TCRdb, which kept only in-frame beta chains. Each CDR3 protein gets just one entry, which takes the most common genes and DNA from the rows behind it. It is TCRdb's table, rather than the study itself, that gives the V and J calls and clone size. The sample profile shows around 250,000 distinct CDR3 sequences; approximately 20% of them were found once. The ten largest clonotypes hold approximately 14% of the sample.

Study-wide findings and limitations: Patients with persistent disease shared more public clonotypes (about 3,000) than newly diagnosed patients did (roughly 970). The small sample size was acknowledged by the authors as a limitation that may reduce accuracy. Sequencing and analysis were limited to the TCR beta chain. Because the primary lesion, thyroid tissue, could not be accessed, the study looked at peripheral blood alone. Compared with newly diagnosed patients, persistent Graves' disease patients had lower TCR Shannon entropy and fewer highly expanded clones, which suggests clonal expansion. TRBV28, TRBJ1-2 and TRBJ2-5 were preferentially used in persistent disease, while TRBV20-1 and TRBJ2-1 were favored in newly diagnosed disease.

The same data also went into a second study, on T cells in Graves' hyperthyroidism and ophthalmopathy. Per that second paper: Stable Graves' hyperthyroidism was defined as no progression to ophthalmopathy during 18 months of follow-up. Hyperthyroidism patients were newly diagnosed, had a disease duration of under 2 months, and were aged 18 to 65 years. The study excluded patients with uncontrolled infections, other autoimmune diseases, pregnancy or lactation. Clinical symptoms, serum thyroxine and TRAb, thyroid ultrasound, and orbital computed tomography formed the basis for the diagnoses. For the first round of RT-PCR on the TCR CDR3, the HTBI primer set was used together with the Qiagen OneStep RT-PCR kit. Blood samples also contained most of the expanded thyroid clonotypes (frequency above 0.001), which suggests that blood repertoires may reflect thyroid immune responses. Ophthalmopathy was separated from stable hyperthyroidism by a 13 V-J signature model, with over 85% sensitivity and around 81% specificity obtained in cross-validation and 80%/75% obtained in testing. During validation, the model predicted progression to ophthalmopathy a median of roughly six months ahead of onset, with more than 55% sensitivity and 72% to 85% specificity. A discovery cohort of about a hundred patients, 43 with Graves' ophthalmopathy and about 60 with stable Graves' hyperthyroidism, was used to find distinguishing TCR V-J signatures. An independent validation cohort of under 20 hyperthyroidism patients and over 15 patients who later progressed to ophthalmopathy tested prospective prediction of ophthalmopathy. The approximately 100 discovery patients were randomly split 7:3 into training and test sets. Thyroid tissue and blood T-cell repertoires from about six Graves' hyperthyroidism patients were also compared in the study. After blood sampling, hyperthyroidism patients were treated with methimazole at a starting dose of 30 mg daily, and ophthalmopathy patients were treated with high-dose intravenous methylprednisolone. A second multiplex PCR round built the libraries, followed by size selection and purification. The libraries were sequenced on an Illumina HiSeq2000 using paired-end 100 bp reads. Raw data were processed with SOAPnuke, discarding reads with adapters, uncalled bases, mean Phred below 15, or no exact constant-primer or identifier match. COPE v1.2.5 was used to merge high-quality paired reads, and clonotypes were defined as unique nucleotide sequences. MiTCR v1.1 was used to align the clonotypes against IMGT TRBV, TRBD and TRBJ reference segments. The analysis was restricted to V-J combinations with a frequency above 0.0001, which together covered approximately 99% of the repertoires. The TCS score was defined as the ratio of F50 (clonal expansion) to E x V (chaos), calculated using BLOSUM62-based TCRdist between CDR3 peptides within each V-J. Welch's t-statistics and random forest reduced roughly 500 V-J features to around 14, which were used in a naive Bayes classifier (R e1071). No statistical method was used to fix the sample size in advance, and group allocation was not hidden from the investigators. The paper describes TCR Vbeta CDR3 sequencing of around 130 peripheral blood samples, made up of fewer than 50 ophthalmopathy patients, more than 70 hyperthyroidism patients and 17 progressor patients.

Sequences were derived from peripheral blood mononuclear cells (PBMCs), sampled at new diagnosis, from a patient treated with antithyroid drugs. This TCR was sampled from a woman aged 30 to 39 with Graves disease. Donor details come from another sample of the same person, matched by shared clones. The V and J segments used are TRBV7-8 and TRBJ2-1; the D gene identity is not certain. The DNA is TGTGCCAGCAGCGATATGAACTTCTACAATGAGCAGTTCTTC. This translates into CASSDMNFYNEQFF.